Each of the 4 T cell receptor beta chains below was sequenced from the same sample in a study of OX40 agonist ivuxolimab in advanced cancers. Sequencing used immunoSEQ multiplex PCR; TCRdb keeps in-frame clones, though not all of them. Of roughly 60,000 clones listed, 75% to 95% were seen once; the top ten hold roughly 0.45%. This specimen was CD4+ or CD8+ T cells sorted from blood, taken in a trial of the OX40 agonist ivuxolimab. Receptors originate from an adult with an advanced solid tumor such as melanoma, head and neck, liver or kidney cancer.

The V gene is TRBV19, the J gene TRBJ2-7, with 8 bases lining up with TRBD1. V lost 5 bases to trimming and J lost 2 bases; unmatched junction nucleotides: 2. The CDR3 covers 13 residues. In germline, CDR1 is LNHDA, CDR2 SQIVND (reference sequence). Written as DNA, the CDR3 is TGTGCCAGTAGTCGACAGGGGACCTACGAGCAGTACTTC. It codes for CASSRQGTYEQYF.

This sequence joins TRBV15 and TRBJ2-3; 7 bases are shared with TRBD2. Looked up from germline, CDR1 is LNHNV and CDR2 is YYDKDF (reference sequence). This CDR3 has 16 residues. The V gene end was trimmed by 1 base and the J gene end by 1 base; junction bases not matched to a gene: 5. The CDR3 region has the DNA TGTGCCACCAGCAGAGGAGCTAGCGGAGGCACAGATACGCAGTATTTT. Protein sequence: CATSRGASGGTDTQYF.

This clone was recorded once. This sequence joins TRBV6-1 and TRBJ1-1; possibly TRBD1 for D (6 bases). The CDR3 loop spans 13 amino acids. The V gene's germline CDR1 is MNHNS and CDR2 SASEGT. V was shortened by 6 bases and J by 1 base, with 9 bases between the two germline ends. The CDR3: CASRGHRNTEAFF. The CDR3 nucleotides are TGTGCCAGCAGGGGACATCGGAACACTGAAGCTTTCTTT.

This chain joins TRBV7-2 and TRBJ2-1; D is possibly TRBD1 or TRBD2 (5 bases each). CDR1 SGHTA and CDR2 FQGNSA come from the germline V gene. This CDR3 is built from 16 residues. V was pared by 7 bases and J by 3 bases, with 19 bases between. The CDR3 spells CASTHSPGLVYNEQFF. The CDR3 nucleotides read TGTGCCAGCACCCATTCCCCGGGGCTAGTCTACAATGAGCAGTTCTTC. Full variable domain (rest looked up from reference TRBV7-2 and TRBJ2-1): GAGVSQSPSNKVTEKGKDVELRCDPISGHTALYWYRQSLGQGLEFLIYFQGNSAPDKSGLPSDRFSAERTGGSVSTLTIQRTQQEDSAVYLCASTHSPGLVYNEQFFGPGTRLTVL.